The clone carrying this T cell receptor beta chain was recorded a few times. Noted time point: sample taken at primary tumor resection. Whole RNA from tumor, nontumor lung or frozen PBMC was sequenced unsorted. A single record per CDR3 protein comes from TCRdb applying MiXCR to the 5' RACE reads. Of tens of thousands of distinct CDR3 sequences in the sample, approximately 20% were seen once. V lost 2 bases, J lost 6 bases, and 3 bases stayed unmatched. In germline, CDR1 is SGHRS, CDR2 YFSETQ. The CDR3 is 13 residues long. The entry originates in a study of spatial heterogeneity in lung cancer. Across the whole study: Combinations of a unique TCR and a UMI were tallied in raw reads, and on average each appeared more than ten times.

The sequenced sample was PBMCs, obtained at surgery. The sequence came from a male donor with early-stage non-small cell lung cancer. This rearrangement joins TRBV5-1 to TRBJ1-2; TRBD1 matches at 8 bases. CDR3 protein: CASSLQGEHGYTF. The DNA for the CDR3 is TGCGCCAGCAGCTTACAGGGGGAACATGGCTACACCTTC.